The T cell receptor beta chain described here comes from a study of cytomegalovirus exposure and HLA in healthy donors listed by TCRdb under 2017. Notes on the research overall: In an earlier analysis of several hundred of the donors, roughly 300 Gb of sequence data and 90 million to 130 million unique TCR beta sequences from about 179 million T cells were reported. The aim of the study was to test whether cataloging public T cell receptors could identify signatures of past pathogen exposure. In addition to the first cohort of approximately 650 subjects, a separate validation cohort of around 110 different subjects was used. High-throughput TCR immunosequencing, statistical association of individual TCRs with disease status, and machine learning were combined to predict cytomegalovirus infection status. All discovery cohort repertoires had been generated using a single sequencing platform. Around 320 gigabases of sequencing data and some 85 million unique TCR sequences were included in an early release covering over 600 HLA-typed donors. Donor age, sex, ethnicity and CMV serostatus were compiled alongside the repertoire data. The number of typed donors differed by locus: about 629-630 for A, B, C, DRB1 and DQB1; 522 for DQA1; some 590 for DPA1; and 400 to 480 for DPB1. HLA typing covered class I and class II loci at four-digit resolution. Among the approximately 400 genotyped donors, around 81% belonged to the genetic ancestry cluster associated with self-reported Caucasian donors. On average, approximately 250,000 unique TCR beta nucleotide sequences were sequenced per donor among a few hundred genotyped donors of the cohort, with roughly 18% of those sequences being non-productive. The study profiled the T cell repertoires of under 850 subjects by immunosequencing and related them to cytomegalovirus serostatus. In an earlier analysis of roughly 540 of the donors, high-throughput TCR beta sequencing was used to judge whether each TCR beta V gene segment behaved as functional or pseudogenic. In a later analysis, previously published TCR beta repertoires from some 640 donors were re-analyzed and high-resolution HLA genotyping was added so that TCR occurrence patterns could be studied. Rather than drawing on any new phenotypic data, the later analysis identified candidate immune exposures from TCR beta sequences and the way those sequences occurred across donors. In a later genetic analysis, genome-wide SNP genotypes for about three fifths of the roughly 670 donors were used, and that subset was treated as a discovery cohort. Roughly five DR-DQ haplotypes were handled as single units for association and clustering, since linkage in the cohort was strong. General conclusions and limits of the study: In a later analysis, TCR association rates were found to vary across HLA loci, with the most associated TCRs seen for DRB1 alleles and the fewest for HLA-C alleles. Correlated functional status among segregating V segments might be attributable to linkage disequilibrium, but an unknown experimental factor could not be ruled out. In both the original and validation cohorts, the classifier was reported to diagnose cytomegalovirus status with high specificity and sensitivity. In vitro tests confirmed that a few of the cytomegalovirus-associated TCR beta chains recognize cytomegalovirus antigens. CMV serostatus was the only immune exposure information available for the cohort. In a later analysis, around 17,000 TCR beta sequences were associated with specific HLA alleles at a false discovery rate of 0.05. According to the authors, the approach could potentially be generalized to other disease states and immunological phenotypes. According to a later analysis, parvovirus B19, influenza, CMV and Epstein-Barr virus appeared linked to several top co-occurrence clusters. In a later analysis, HLA-associated TCR beta chains were found to be more clonally expanded and to have lower generation probabilities than equally common non-associated chains. The cohort was sequenced for TCR beta chains only, and without alpha or paired-chain data the features that could be detected were limited. Because HLA typing was unavailable for some donors at each locus, only the typed subset was used in association tests. Sequencing depth was assumed to be roughly uniform across donors in the presence/absence analyses, though that assumption may not hold. Because counts were too low, about 18 rarely observed V segments, including chromosome 9 orphons, were left out of the earlier analysis of several hundred of the donors. A later genetic analysis reported fewer N-insertions in productive TCRs among donors in an Asian-associated ancestry cluster than the 666-donor mean. While some public TCRs were present in many individuals, most TCR sequences turned up only very rarely across donors. A total of fewer than 200 TCR beta chains were listed by the study as associated with cytomegalovirus. The sequencing pipeline was judged likely to have produced a cluster of highly shared sequence variants as a technical artifact. Broadly in line with IMGT annotations, most TCR beta V segments showed up in productive rearrangements about 87% or about 30% of the time in an earlier analysis of approximately 600 of the donors. A further reported finding was that TCR beta sequences accurately predicted the HLA-A and HLA-B alleles for most subjects in the first cohort. When HLA alleles, especially DR and DQ, strongly co-occurred, TCR associations were difficult to assign to individual alleles. Some IMGT-functional V segments, including TRBV6-2 and TRBV6-3, could not be distinguished by the 87-base-pair reads and were therefore excluded. In a later analysis, most CMV-associated TCR beta chains were found to appear HLA-restricted, with HLA associations seemingly driven largely by CMV exposure. An association between a missense DCLRE1C variant and V-gene and J-gene trimming of TCR beta chains was found in a later genetic analysis and replicated in an independent cohort.

CDR1 and CDR2 are read off the germline V gene as LGHNA and YSLEER. The germline ends are 5 bases apart after V is trimmed by 0 bases and J by 5 bases. The CDR3 starts with the cysteine, ends with the phenylalanine, and has 13 residues. Only CDR3 DNA is held: 39 bases, read in frame from base 1. Libraries were prepared through the immunoSEQ multiplex PCR assay. For the multiplex PCR, a mixture combining 60 forward primers for TCR Vbeta segments and 13 reverse primers for TCR Jbeta segments was used. The CDR3 region of rearranged TCR beta genes was amplified from genomic DNA by a multiplex PCR assay. Amplified TCR beta libraries were sequenced as 87-base-pair reads on the Illumina HiSeq System. Turning to the authors' computational methods: Across the roughly 640 repertoires, a later analysis counted about 81 million unique TCR beta chains, roughly 11 million of which were shared by at least two donors. Raw reads were error-corrected and collapsed into unique sequences by a nearest-neighbor algorithm in which closely related sequences were merged to remove PCR and sequencing errors. To assign V, D and J gene segments, CDR3 sequences were aligned to IMGT reference sequences. For a sequence to be retained, a match of at least six nucleotides was required to both a V gene segment and a J gene segment. A rearrangement counted as productive if the CDR3 had no stop codons and remained in frame with V and J, and every other rearrangement counted as non-productive. CDR3 was defined by IMGT convention, running from the second conserved V-encoded cysteine to the conserved J-encoded phenylalanine. The earlier analysis of about 610 of the donors excluded any sequence lacking an unambiguous match to a single V gene segment. In an earlier analysis of around 600 of the donors, V segments were called functional above 56.7% productive rearrangements and were called segregating when the between-donor standard deviation exceeded 5%. A statistical classification framework was developed to diagnose cytomegalovirus status using the catalog of TCR beta chain sequences. A later analysis assigned V and J genes by comparing TCR nucleotide sequences with IMGT/GENE-DB human TR gene sequences. In a later analysis, CDR3 sequences and most-parsimonious VDJ recombination scenarios were assigned using the TCRdist pipeline. In a later analysis, each TCR beta chain was defined by its CDR3 amino acid sequence together with its V-gene family, and reads without a unique V-gene family were excluded. A later analysis removed several hundred highly shared, low-generation-probability nucleotide sequences to deal with suspected cross-contamination and a sequencing artifact. In a later analysis, a clonal expansion index for each public chain was calculated from normalized within-repertoire ranks of inferred template counts. In a later analysis, generation probabilities were computed with a VDJ recombination model fitted to out-of-frame rearrangements, and the resulting probabilities were checked against IGoR. Hypergeometric tests were used in a later analysis to score TCR-TCR, TCR-HLA and TCR-CMV co-occurrence, with a repertoire-size bias correction applied to the TCR pairs. To estimate false discovery rates, a later analysis permuted the HLA or CMV assignments 20 times. A later analysis grouped co-occurring TCRs with DBSCAN, adding TCRdist sequence similarity when clustering within HLA-allele-positive subsets. Co-occurrence clustering excluded repertoires with fewer than 30,000 or more than 120,000 public chains, plus five with anomalous nucleotide sharing. TCRdb carries this immuneACCESS record with in-frame sequences only. Its versions omit some clonotypes, under half of them owing to an unresolved V gene in the studies checked, with the rest unexplained. V, J and clone size were drawn from that table, and D and trimming were deduced from the DNA. The table kept for this sample lists fewer than 60,000 clones. The ten largest clones add up to approximately 7% of the sample.

The cohort was made up of 500 to 800 healthy bone marrow donors. Cohort members were all nominally healthy when sampled, although unrecorded immune exposures were likely present. The donor was CMV seronegative and belonged to the group of around 350 seronegative cohort members. Every donor gave a peripheral blood sample, and the peripheral blood mononuclear cells from that sample were used for TCR beta sequencing. Genomic DNA was extracted from the blood cell samples with the Qiagen DNeasy Blood Extraction Kit. Points on this clone: The specificity of this receptor is unknown.

Source material: PBMCs. This clonotype originated in a woman in her forties in good health and CMV-seronegative. Recombination linked TRBV4-3 to TRBJ2-1, with the D gene too uncertain to name. The CDR3 here reads CASSQDFDNEQFF. The base sequence is TGCGCCAGCAGCCAAGACTTCGACAATGAGCAGTTCTTC.